The rows below give T cell receptor beta chains drawn from one sample of a study of blood T cell repertoires in COVID-19. Measured with immunoSEQ multiplex PCR; TCRdb has only the in-frame clones, and not every one. The sample consists of roughly 96,000 clones, 75% to 85% of them appearing once. Sequencing was performed on peripheral blood. The receptors were sampled from a man in his fifties or sixties with acute or convalescent COVID-19. Each CDR3 is given with its conserved first and last residue. A D gene is named only where the DNA matches it firmly. Part of the rows lack a size; the others show once, few, many or a class for expanded clones.

clone size	D gene	J gene	V gene	CDR3 protein	CDR3 DNA
-	TRBD1	TRBJ1-2	TRBV7-8	CASSSQGQGVYGYTF	TGTGCCAGCAGCTCTCAGGGACAGGGAGTCTATGGCTACACCTTC
once	-	TRBJ2-1	TRBV19	CASKTGPSYNEQFF	TGTGCCAGCAAGACAGGACCTTCCTACAATGAGCAGTTCTTC
-	TRBD1	TRBJ2-1	TRBV29-1	CSVVTGGGDEQFF	TGCAGCGTGGTAACAGGGGGAGGCGATGAGCAGTTCTTC
-	TRBD2	TRBJ2-3	TRBV11-3	CASSLKLASGSSTDTQYF	TGTGCCAGCAGCTTAAAGCTGGCTAGCGGGTCTAGCACAGATACGCAGTATTTT
-	-	TRBJ1-2	TRBV24-1	CATSDPDGSYGYTF	TGTGCCACCAGTGACCCGGACGGGAGCTATGGCTACACCTTC
-	TRBD1	TRBJ2-2	TRBV7-9	CASSSRDRTNTGELFF	TGTGCCAGCAGCTCCCGGGACAGGACTAACACCGGGGAGCTGTTTTTT
-	TRBD1	TRBJ1-1	TRBV29-1	CSVGTGGEAFF	TGCAGCGTAGGGACAGGGGGCGAAGCTTTCTTT
once	-	TRBJ1-4	TRBV29-1	CSVDEGSNEKLFF	TGCAGCGTTGATGAGGGCAGTAATGAAAAACTGTTTTTT
-	-	TRBJ1-4	TRBV28	CASSFRGEKLFF	TGTGCCAGCAGTTTTCGGGGTGAAAAACTGTTTTTT
-	-	TRBJ2-7	TRBV19	CASSPTTGVDEQYF	TGTGCCAGTAGTCCAACGACAGGAGTAGATGAGCAGTACTTC
-	-	TRBJ1-2	TRBV9	CASSVGRYNYGYTF	TGTGCCAGCAGCGTAGGCAGGTATAACTATGGCTACACCTTC
once	TRBD2	TRBJ2-1	TRBV19	CASSTLAGLNNEQFF	TGTGCCAGTAGTACCCTAGCGGGTCTGAACAATGAGCAGTTCTTC
-	TRBD2	TRBJ2-2	TRBV24-1	CATSDFSGRAGTGELFF	TGTGCCACCAGTGACTTTAGCGGGAGGGCCGGCACCGGGGAGCTGTTTTTT
-	TRBD2	TRBJ2-1	TRBV6-6	CASSPMAGGMGEQFF	TGTGCCAGCAGTCCGATGGCGGGAGGAATGGGTGAGCAGTTCTTC
medium-sized	-	TRBJ1-2	TRBV12-3/TRBV12-4	CASSLGQVYGYTF	TGTGCCAGCAGTTTAGGACAGGTCTATGGCTACACCTTC
-	-	TRBJ2-1	TRBV30	CAWSGLYNEQFF	TGTGCCTGGAGTGGACTTTACAATGAGCAGTTCTTC
-	-	TRBJ1-1	TRBV6-5	CASRGATEAFF	TGTGCCAGCAGGGGGGCCACTGAAGCTTTCTTT
-	TRBD1	TRBJ1-1	TRBV11-1	CASSRDRVDTEAFF	TGTGCCAGCAGCCGAGACAGGGTGGACACTGAAGCTTTCTTT
-	TRBD1	TRBJ1-2	TRBV6-5	CASRPRTGVYGYTF	TGTGCCAGCAGGCCCCGGACAGGAGTCTATGGCTACACCTTC
-	-	TRBJ1-2	TRBV15	CATSRGDQGGYGYTF	TGTGCCACCAGCAGAGGGGATCAGGGAGGATATGGCTACACCTTC
-	TRBD1	TRBJ1-1	TRBV5-6	CASSLFQGARTEAFF	TGTGCCAGCAGCTTGTTTCAGGGGGCCAGGACTGAAGCTTTCTTT
-	-	TRBJ1-6	TRBV7-9	CASSLVRNSPLHF	TGTGCCAGCAGCTTAGTCCGGAATTCACCCCTCCACTTT
-	TRBD2	TRBJ2-5	TRBV5-4	CASSLAGAETQYF	TGTGCCAGCAGCCTAGCGGGTGCAGAGACCCAGTACTTC
once	TRBD1	TRBJ1-1	TRBV25-1	CASTPDRAGTEAFF	TGTGCCAGCACCCCGGACAGGGCGGGCACTGAAGCTTTCTTT
-	-	TRBJ2-3	TRBV19	CASSIGSAGVELDTQYF	TGTGCCAGTAGTATAGGTTCGGCAGGGGTAGAGTTAGATACGCAGTATTTT
-	-	TRBJ1-6	TRBV11-2	CASSFPDSYNSPLHF	TGTGCCAGCAGCTTTCCGGACAGTTATAATTCACCCCTCCACTTT
-	TRBD1	TRBJ1-2	TRBV4-1	CASSQLGQVNYGYTF	TGCGCCAGCAGCCAGCTGGGACAGGTTAACTATGGCTACACCTTC
-	-	TRBJ1-1	TRBV9	CASSVGGLGTEAFF	TGTGCCAGCAGCGTAGGCGGGCTGGGGACTGAAGCTTTCTTT
-	-	TRBJ2-2	TRBV10-1	CASSESDTGELFF	TGCGCCAGCAGTGAGTCCGACACCGGGGAGCTGTTTTTT
-	-	TRBJ2-1	TRBV5-8	CASNGQLYNEQFF	TGTGCCAGCAACGGACAGCTCTACAATGAGCAGTTCTTC
-	-	TRBJ1-2	TRBV11-3	CASSLNSFPNYGYTF	TGTGCCAGCAGCTTAAACAGCTTTCCTAACTATGGCTACACCTTC
-	-	TRBJ2-2	TRBV4-3	CASSQAQGGTGELFF	TGCGCCAGCAGCCAAGCTCAGGGAGGAACCGGGGAGCTGTTTTTT
-	-	TRBJ2-4	TRBV7-2	CASSPGLPVAKNIQYF	TGTGCCAGCAGCCCCGGACTGCCAGTAGCCAAAAACATTCAGTACTTC